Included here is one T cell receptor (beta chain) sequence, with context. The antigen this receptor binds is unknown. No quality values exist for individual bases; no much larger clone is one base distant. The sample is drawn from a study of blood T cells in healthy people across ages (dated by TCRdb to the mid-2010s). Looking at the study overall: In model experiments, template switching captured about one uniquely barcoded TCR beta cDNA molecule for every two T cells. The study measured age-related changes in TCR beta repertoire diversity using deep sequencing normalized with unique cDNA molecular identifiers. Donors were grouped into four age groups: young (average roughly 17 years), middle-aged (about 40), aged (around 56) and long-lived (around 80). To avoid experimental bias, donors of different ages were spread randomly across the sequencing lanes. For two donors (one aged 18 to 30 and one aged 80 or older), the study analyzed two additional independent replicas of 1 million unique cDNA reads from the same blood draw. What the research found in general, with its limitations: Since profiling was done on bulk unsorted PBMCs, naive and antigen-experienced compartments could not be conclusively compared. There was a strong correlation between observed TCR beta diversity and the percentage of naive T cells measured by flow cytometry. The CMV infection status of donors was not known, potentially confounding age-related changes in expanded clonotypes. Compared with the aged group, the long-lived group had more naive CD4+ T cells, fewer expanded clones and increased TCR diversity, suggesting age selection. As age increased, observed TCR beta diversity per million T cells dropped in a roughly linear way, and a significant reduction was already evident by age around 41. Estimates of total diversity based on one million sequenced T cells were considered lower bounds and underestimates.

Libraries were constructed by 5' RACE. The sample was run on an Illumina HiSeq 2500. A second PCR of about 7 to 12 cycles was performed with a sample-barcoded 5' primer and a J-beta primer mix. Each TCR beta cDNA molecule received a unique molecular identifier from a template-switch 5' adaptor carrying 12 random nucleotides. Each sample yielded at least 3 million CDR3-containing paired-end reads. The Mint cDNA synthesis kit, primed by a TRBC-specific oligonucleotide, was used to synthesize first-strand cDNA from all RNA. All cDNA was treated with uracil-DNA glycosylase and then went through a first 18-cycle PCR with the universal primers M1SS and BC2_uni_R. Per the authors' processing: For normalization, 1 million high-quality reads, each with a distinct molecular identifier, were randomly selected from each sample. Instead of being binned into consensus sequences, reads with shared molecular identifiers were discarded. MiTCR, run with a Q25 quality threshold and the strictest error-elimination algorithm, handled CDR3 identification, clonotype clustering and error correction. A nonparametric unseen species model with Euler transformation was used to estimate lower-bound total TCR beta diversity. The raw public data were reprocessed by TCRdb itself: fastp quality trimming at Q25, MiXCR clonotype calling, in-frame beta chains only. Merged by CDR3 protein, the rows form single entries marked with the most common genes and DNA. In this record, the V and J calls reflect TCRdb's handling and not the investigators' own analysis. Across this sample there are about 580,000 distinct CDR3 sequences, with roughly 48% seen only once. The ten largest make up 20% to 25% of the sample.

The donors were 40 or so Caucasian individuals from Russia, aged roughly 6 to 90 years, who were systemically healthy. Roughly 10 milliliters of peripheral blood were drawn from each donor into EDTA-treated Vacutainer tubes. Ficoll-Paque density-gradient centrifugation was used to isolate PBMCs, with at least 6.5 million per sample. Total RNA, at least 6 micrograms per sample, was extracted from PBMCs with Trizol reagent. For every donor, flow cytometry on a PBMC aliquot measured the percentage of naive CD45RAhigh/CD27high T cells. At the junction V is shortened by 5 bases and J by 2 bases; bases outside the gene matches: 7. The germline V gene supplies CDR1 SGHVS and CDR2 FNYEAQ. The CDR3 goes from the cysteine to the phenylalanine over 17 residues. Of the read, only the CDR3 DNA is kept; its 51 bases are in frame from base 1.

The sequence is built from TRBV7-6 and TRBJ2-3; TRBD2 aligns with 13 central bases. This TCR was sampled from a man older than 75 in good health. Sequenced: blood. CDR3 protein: CASSVGTSGVITDTQYF. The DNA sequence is TGTGCCAGCAGCGTAGGGACTAGCGGGGTGATCACAGATACGCAGTATTTT.